The 12 T cell receptor beta chains listed next were all sequenced from one sample in a study of blood T cell repertoires in COVID-19. Sequencing was performed with immunoSEQ multiplex PCR; in TCRdb, only in-frame clones are kept and a portion is missing. Of about 190,000 clones listed, about 78% are singletons. The sequencing input was PBMCs or T cells enriched from blood (not recorded which). The receptors here all came from a woman aged 45-65 years who had recovered from COVID-19.

The chain combines TRBV4-1 with TRBJ2-1, with D possibly TRBD2 on 6 matching bases. CDR1 and CDR2 from the germline V gene are MGHRA and YSYEKL. V was pared by 4 bases and J by 8 bases, with 21 bases between. The CDR3 loop spans 16 amino acids. CDR3 in amino acids: CASSRWTTRGVDEQFF. In DNA form, the CDR3 reads TGCGCCAGCAGCCGGTGGACTACCCGTGGTGTTGATGAGCAGTTCTTC.

The chain carries TRBV5-1 and TRBJ1-1; 12 nucleotides align to TRBD1. The CDR3 has 16 amino acids. With V trimmed by 2 bases and J by 5 bases, 7 bases remained unmatched. The germline CDR1 and CDR2 sequences are SGHRS and YFSETQ. The chain's CDR3 is CASSLGTGGAGTEAFF. The DNA for the CDR3 is TGCGCCAGCAGCTTAGGGACAGGGGGCGCGGGGACTGAAGCTTTCTTT.

This chain links TRBV4-1 with TRBJ2-3, with 8 positions matching TRBD2. V was pared by 2 bases and J by 0 bases, with 4 bases of the junction left unmatched. Germline V gene data show CDR1 as MGHRA and CDR2 as YSYEKL. CDR3 length equals 16 residues. DNA for the CDR3: TGCGCCAGCAGCCAAAGGGCTAGCGGGAGCACAGATACGCAGTATTTT. Encoded protein: CASSQRASGSTDTQYF.

V gene TRBV2 combines with J gene TRBJ2-7, with TRBD2 matching over 14 bases. This CDR3 region has 14 residues. V lost 7 bases and J lost 9; bases outside the gene matches: 8. The V gene's germline CDR1 is SNHLY and CDR2 FYNNEI. The CDR3 nucleotides read TGTGCCAGCACCCAGGGACTAGCGGGAGCCGGGCAGTACTTC. Its protein is CASTQGLAGAGQYF.

This clone occurred a few times. This sequence joins TRBV29-1 and TRBJ1-5; TRBD1 matches 10 bases. V lost 4 bases, J lost 4 bases, and 1 base stayed unmatched. The CDR3 covers 13 residues. Germline V gives CDR1 SQVTM, CDR2 ANQGSEA. The CDR3 DNA follows: TGCAGCGTTGGGGGACAGGGGAATCAGCCCCAGCATTTT. Its protein is CSVGGQGNQPQHF.

The chain has TRBV3-1 (or the pseudogene TRBV3-2) and TRBJ2-3; D might be TRBD1 (6 bases). CDR1 and CDR2 from the germline V gene are LGHDT and YNNKEL (reference sequence). This CDR3 spans 13 amino acids. V was trimmed by 1 base and J by 6 bases, leaving 8 bases between them. CDR3 loop: CASSQAQGDTQYF. The CDR3 DNA reads as TGTGCCAGCAGCCAAGCCCAGGGGGATACGCAGTATTTT.

This clone was observed a handful of times. This chain connects TRBV6-5 to TRBJ1-5; TRBD1 matches 9 bases. Losses at the gene ends were 0 bases for V and 5 bases for J; bases not matched to a gene: 2. Germline V gives CDR1 MNHEY, CDR2 SVGAGI. The CDR3 covers 15 residues. The CDR3 coding sequence is TGTGCCAGCAGTTACTCGAGGACAGGGGATCAGCCCCAGCATTTT. The encoded protein is CASSYSRTGDQPQHF.

V is TRBV9 and J is TRBJ2-3; no firm D call. The V gene's germline CDR1 is SGDLS and CDR2 YYNGEE. The CDR3 is 14 amino acids. Trimming removed 3 bases from V and 0 bases from J, with 8 bases in between. CDR3 residues: CASSAGFSTDTQYF. The CDR3 bases are TGTGCCAGCAGCGCCGGGTTCAGCACAGATACGCAGTATTTT. The variable domain in full, with the rest retrieved from reference TRBV9 and TRBJ2-3, is DSGVTQTPKHLITATGQRVTLRCSPRSGDLSVYWYQQSLDQGLQFLIQYYNGEERAKGNILERFSAQQFPDLHSELNLSSLELGDSALYFCASSAGFSTDTQYFGPGTRLTVL.

This chain joins TRBV7-9 and TRBJ2-3, with unresolved D. Trimming pared 1 base from V and 1 base from J, leaving 6 bases between. The CDR3 spans 14 residues. The germline gives CDR1 SEHNR, CDR2 FQNEAQ (reference sequence). CDR3 loop: CASSLGVGTDTQYF. CDR3 bases: TGTGCCAGCAGCTTAGGTGTCGGCACAGATACGCAGTATTTT.

The genes are TRBV6-5 and TRBJ2-1, with 9 bases aligning to TRBD1. CDR3 size: 14 residues. V trimming: 7 bases; J trimming: 5 bases; junction bases outside the gene matches: 6. The germline gives CDR1 MNHEY, CDR2 SVGAGI. Here the CDR3 reads CASKPQGAHNEQFF. The DNA for the CDR3 is TGTGCCAGCAAGCCACAGGGGGCCCACAATGAGCAGTTCTTC.

The gene calls are TRBV5-5 and TRBJ2-2; 7 bases agree with TRBD2. Per the germline V gene, CDR1 is SGHKS and CDR2 is YYEKEE (reference sequence). The V gene end was trimmed by 2 bases and the J gene end by 3 bases; junction bases not matched to a gene: 7. The CDR3 is 16 residues long. Here the CDR3 reads CASSFRAGTDTGELFF. The CDR3, as DNA: TGTGCCAGCAGCTTCCGAGCGGGAACGGACACCGGGGAGCTGTTTTTT.

The V and J genes are TRBV11-2 and TRBJ2-1; 9 positions agree with TRBD1. In germline, CDR1 is SGHAT, CDR2 FQNNGV. V trimming: 4 bases; J trimming: 4 bases; junction bases outside the gene matches: 8. This CDR3 spans 16 amino acids. In nucleotides, the CDR3 is TGTGCCAGCAGCTCACAGGGGGCCGGTAGGTACAATGAGCAGTTCTTC. This codes for CASSSQGAGRYNEQFF.